A single sample is the source of the 21 T cell receptor beta chains below, sequenced in a study of T cell responses to AZD1222 COVID-19 vaccine. TCRdb's copy holds only in-frame clones and misses some; the assay was immunoSEQ multiplex PCR. The table lists 60,000 to 70,000 clones, roughly 82% of them singletons. This specimen consisted of peripheral blood, obtained on day 0 of AZD1222 vaccination. The receptors were gathered from an adult in good health.

V and J are TRBV5-1 and TRBJ2-7; 10 bases agree with TRBD2. CDR3 length: 15 residues. Germline lookup yields CDR1 SGHRS and CDR2 YFSETQ. Trimming removed 1 base from V and 3 bases from J; junction bases left unmatched: 4. The CDR3 reads CASSLLAGALYEQYF. CDR3 nucleotide sequence: TGCGCCAGCAGCTTGCTAGCGGGGGCCCTCTACGAGCAGTACTTC.

The chain joins TRBV11-1 to TRBJ2-7; 10 bases are shared with TRBD1. Unmatched junction bases numbered 6, after V lost 4 bases and J lost 6 bases. The CDR3 covers 14 residues. Germline CDR1 and CDR2: SGHAT and FQDESV (reference sequence). For the CDR3, the DNA is TGTGCCAGCAGCTCGCGGGACAGGGGTACCGAGCAGTACTTC. This codes for CASSSRDRGTEQYF.

The gene calls are TRBV5-6 and TRBJ2-3; tentatively, D is TRBD1 or TRBD2 (5 bases each). The germline gives CDR1 SGHDT, CDR2 YYEEEE. The ends were cut back, 2 bases at V and 5 bases at J, with 12 bases in the middle. The CDR3 contains 14 residues. The CDR3 region is CASSLLTEGDTQYF. For the CDR3, the DNA is TGTGCCAGCAGCTTATTGACAGAGGGAGATACGCAGTATTTT.

The chain uses TRBV5-4 and TRBJ2-7; D is unclear. This CDR3 is built from 15 residues. Per germline, CDR1 SGHNT and CDR2 YYREEE (reference sequence). V lost 4 bases and J lost 1, with 15 bases in between. CDR3 coding DNA: TGTGCCAGCAGCCGCGATAGTGGCAGTTCCTACGAGCAGTACTTC. Amino acid sequence: CASSRDSGSSYEQYF.

This rearrangement joins TRBV7-2 to TRBJ1-2; TRBD1 matches at 7 bases. With V trimmed by 5 bases and J by 4 bases, 4 bases remained unmatched. This CDR3 has 13 residues. CDR1 is SGHTA, CDR2 FQGNSA, per germline. CDR3 residues: CASSTGAGYGYTF. The CDR3 nucleotides read TGTGCCAGCAGCACAGGGGCCGGCTATGGCTACACCTTC.

A few counts support this clone. V is TRBV28 and J is TRBJ1-1, with TRBD1 as a possible D gene (6 bases). The CDR3 has 14 amino acids. V was clipped by 5 bases and J by 3 bases, with 13 bases between them. Germline CDR1 is MDHEN and CDR2 is SYDVKM. This chain's CDR3 is CASSIPQGHTEAFF. The CDR3 coding sequence is TGTGCCAGCAGTATCCCACAGGGACACACTGAAGCTTTCTTT.

V usage is TRBV7-2 and J usage is TRBJ1-6; possible D gene TRBD1, 5 bases. V shed 3 bases and J shed 14 bases, with 17 bases lying between them. This CDR3 has 14 amino acids. CDR1 and CDR2 (germline): SGHTA, FQGNSA. CDR3 sequence reads: CASSFAGTQYALHF. The CDR3 DNA reads TGTGCCAGCAGCTTCGCGGGGACGCAGTACGCCCTCCACTTT.

The chain is built from TRBV7-2 and TRBJ2-1; D is unresolved. Germline CDR1 SGHTA, CDR2 FQGNSA. V lost 1 base to trimming and J lost 10 bases, with 11 bases between them. CDR3 length: 13 residues. Written as DNA, the CDR3 is TGTGCCAGCAGCTTAGAGCCGTCACGCGAGCAGTTCTTC. It codes for CASSLEPSREQFF. The full variable domain, rest sourced from reference TRBV7-2 and TRBJ2-1, is GAGVSQSPSNKVTEKGKDVELRCDPISGHTALYWYRQSLGQGLEFLIYFQGNSAPDKSGLPSDRFSAERTGGSVSTLTIQRTQQEDSAVYLCASSLEPSREQFFGPGTRLTVL.

The V call is TRBV7-9, the J call TRBJ2-3; D is possibly TRBD2 (6 bases). Trimming left V 5 bases short and J 7 bases short, with 7 bases between. The CDR3 consists of 11 residues. The germline V gene has CDR1 SEHNR and CDR2 FQNEAQ (reference sequence). This CDR3 is CASSGGNTQYF. CDR3 DNA: TGTGCCAGCAGCGGGGGGAATACGCAGTATTTT.

The rearrangement links TRBV6-4 to TRBJ1-1; possible D gene TRBD1, 5 bases. V lost 0 bases, J lost 5 bases, and 10 bases lay in between. The CDR3 consists of 14 residues. Per the germline V gene, CDR1 is MRHNA and CDR2 is SNTAGT. The DNA of the CDR3 is TGTGCCAGCAGTGACTCGGCGGGGGGTACTGAAGCTTTCTTT. Protein sequence: CASSDSAGGTEAFF.

The chain uses TRBV3-1 (or the pseudogene TRBV3-2) and TRBJ1-3; D uncertain. The CDR3 totals 12 residues. V shed 6 bases and J shed 0 bases, with 3 bases lying between them. Germline assignment: CDR1 LGHDT and CDR2 YNNKEL (reference sequence). DNA of the CDR3: TGTGCCAGCAGGGCCTCTGGAAACACCATATATTTT. This sequence encodes CASRASGNTIYF.

V is TRBV5-1 and J is TRBJ1-3; D possibly corresponds to TRBD1 (6 bases). V shed 4 bases and J shed 0 bases, with 14 bases lying between them. Germline V gives CDR1 SGHRS, CDR2 YFSETQ. The CDR3 runs to 16 residues. CDR3 sequence reads: CASSPSGQSSGNTIYF. The CDR3 DNA is TGCGCCAGCAGCCCATCCGGACAGAGCTCTGGAAACACCATATATTTT.

This chain connects TRBV5-4 to TRBJ1-4; weak D call: TRBD1 (5 bases). The germline V gene encodes CDR1 SGHNT and CDR2 YYREEE (reference sequence). V was shortened by 5 bases and J by 0 bases, with 5 bases between the two germline ends. The CDR3 length is 13 residues. In nucleotides, the CDR3 is TGTGCCAGCAGGGGGGCAACTAATGAAAAACTGTTTTTT. Translation: CASRGATNEKLFF.

The V and J genes are TRBV27 and TRBJ1-6; weak D call: TRBD1 (5 bases). The CDR3 contains 13 residues. V gave up 6 bases and J gave up 8 bases, with 11 bases separating them. Germline V lookup: CDR1 MNHEY, CDR2 SMNVEV (reference sequence). The CDR3 sequence is CASRKGIDSPLHF. CDR3 DNA sequence: TGTGCCAGCAGAAAGGGGATTGATTCACCCCTCCACTTT.

The gene calls are TRBV5-1 and TRBJ2-1, with 13 nucleotides matching TRBD2. The CDR3 sequence is 15 residues long. The germline V gene has CDR1 SGHRS and CDR2 YFSETQ. The junction had 5 bases not matched to a gene; V was cut back by 2 bases and J by 9 bases. The CDR3 loop reads CASSLLAGGPSEQFF. CDR3 sequence (DNA): TGCGCCAGCAGCTTACTAGCGGGGGGGCCTAGTGAGCAGTTCTTC.

The genes are TRBV30 and TRBJ2-7, with 8 bases lining up with TRBD2. The trim removed 0 bases at V and 11 bases at J, leaving 9 bases unmatched. CDR1 and CDR2 from the germline V gene are GTSNPN and SVGIG (reference sequence). The CDR3 has 13 residues. This chain's CDR3 is CAWSVVSGAHKYF. The CDR3 DNA is TGTGCCTGGAGTGTGGTTAGCGGGGCACATAAGTACTTC.

The chain couples TRBV6-5 to TRBJ1-2, with a possible D match to TRBD1 (5 bases). The CDR3 contains 13 residues. Germline CDR1 MNHEY, CDR2 SVGAGI. The V end lost 8 bases, the J end lost 8 bases, and 18 bases lay between the germline ends. The chain's CDR3 is CASRQGGVEGYTF. CDR3 bases: TGTGCCAGCCGCCAGGGAGGAGTCGAAGGCTACACCTTC.

This clone has a single count. The chain recombines TRBV7-9 with TRBJ2-5; D may be TRBD2 (6 bases). Trimming left V 5 bases short and J 5 bases short, with 15 bases between. The CDR3 is 14 amino acids. Germline values: CDR1 SEHNR, CDR2 FQNEAQ (reference sequence). The CDR3 spells CASSLMTSSETQYF. The CDR3 nucleotides read TGTGCCAGCAGCCTCATGACTAGTAGCGAGACCCAGTACTTC.

This clone was detected only a few times. The rearrangement joins TRBV27 to TRBJ1-5; D may be TRBD1 (5 bases). The V gene lost 6 bases and the J gene lost 6 bases, with 15 bases spanning the gap. The length of the CDR3 is 14 residues. Germline CDR1 MNHEY, CDR2 SMNVEV (reference sequence). CDR3 sequence reads: CASRQTGTGQPQHF. In DNA, the CDR3 is TGTGCCAGCAGACAAACAGGTACAGGTCAGCCCCAGCATTTT.

The chain has TRBV15 and TRBJ1-1; D possibly corresponds to TRBD1 (5 bases). The germline CDR1 and CDR2 sequences are LNHNV and YYDKDF (reference sequence). The CDR3 contains 14 residues. V gave up 2 bases and J gave up 5 bases, with 12 bases separating them. The CDR3, as DNA: TGTGCCACCAGCAGACATGGGGGTGGTACTGAAGCTTTCTTT. This codes for CATSRHGGGTEAFF.

The rearrangement links TRBV4-3 to TRBJ1-1, with D unresolved. This CDR3 comprises 15 residues. Germline-derived CDR1 and CDR2 are LGHNA and YSLEER. V was clipped by 4 bases and J by 1 base, with 13 bases between them. The CDR3 here is CASSPNGLQNTEAFF. As DNA, the CDR3 is TGCGCCAGCAGCCCAAACGGACTGCAGAACACTGAAGCTTTCTTT.